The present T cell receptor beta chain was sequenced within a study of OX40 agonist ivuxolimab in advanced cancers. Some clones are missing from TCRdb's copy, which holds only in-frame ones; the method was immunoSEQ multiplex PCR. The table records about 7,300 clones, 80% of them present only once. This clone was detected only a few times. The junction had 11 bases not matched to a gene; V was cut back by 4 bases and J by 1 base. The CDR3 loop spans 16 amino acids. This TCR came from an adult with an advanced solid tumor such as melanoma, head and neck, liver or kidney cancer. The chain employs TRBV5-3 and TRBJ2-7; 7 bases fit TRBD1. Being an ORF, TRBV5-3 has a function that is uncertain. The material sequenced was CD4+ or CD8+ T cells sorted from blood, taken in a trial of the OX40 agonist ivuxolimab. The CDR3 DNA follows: TGTGCCAGAAGCGTCGGACAGGAGATGGGGTCCTACGAGCAGTACTTC. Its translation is CARSVGQEMGSYEQYF.